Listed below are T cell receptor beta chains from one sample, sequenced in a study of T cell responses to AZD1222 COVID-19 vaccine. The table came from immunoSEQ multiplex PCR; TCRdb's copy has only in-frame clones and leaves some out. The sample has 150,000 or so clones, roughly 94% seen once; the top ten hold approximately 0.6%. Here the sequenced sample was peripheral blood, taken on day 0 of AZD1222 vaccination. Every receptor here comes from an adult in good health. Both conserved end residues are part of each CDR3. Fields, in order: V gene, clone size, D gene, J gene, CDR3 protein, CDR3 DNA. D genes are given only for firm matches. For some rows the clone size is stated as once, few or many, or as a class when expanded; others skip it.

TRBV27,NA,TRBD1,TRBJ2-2,CASSYRDRGRSKNTGELFF,TGTGCCAGCAGTTACAGGGACAGGGGGCGGTCTAAAAACACCGGGGAGCTGTTTTTT
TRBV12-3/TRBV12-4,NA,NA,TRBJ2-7,CASSIRRYEQYF,TGTGCCAGCAGCATAAGGCGCTACGAGCAGTACTTC
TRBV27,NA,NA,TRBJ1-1,CASRKGGSMNTEAFF,TGTGCCAGCAGAAAAGGCGGATCCATGAACACTGAAGCTTTCTTT
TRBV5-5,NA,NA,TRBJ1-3,CASSPRGDSGNTIYF,TGTGCCAGCAGCCCTCGGGGGGACTCTGGAAACACCATATATTTT
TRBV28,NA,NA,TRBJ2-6,CASSPPGKGANVLTF,TGTGCCAGCAGTCCGCCCGGGAAGGGGGCCAACGTCCTGACTTTC
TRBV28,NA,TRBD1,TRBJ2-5,CASRKTGVGTQYF,TGTGCCAGCAGGAAGACAGGGGTAGGGACCCAGTACTTC
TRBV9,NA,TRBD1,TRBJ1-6,CASSAGDRLHF,TGTGCCAGCAGCGCGGGGGACAGACTCCACTTT
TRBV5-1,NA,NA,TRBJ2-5,CASSLGVDRRETQYF,TGCGCCAGCAGCCTGGGGGTGGACCGCAGGGAGACCCAGTACTTC
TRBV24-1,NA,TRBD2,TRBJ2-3,CATSDPRREPDTQYF,TGTGCCACCAGTGATCCGCGGCGGGAGCCAGATACGCAGTATTTT
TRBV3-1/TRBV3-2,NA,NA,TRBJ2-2,CASSQVGHTGELFF,TGTGCCAGCAGCCAAGTCGGTCACACCGGGGAGCTGTTTTTT
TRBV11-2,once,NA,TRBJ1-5,CASSLAGGPPQHF,TGTGCCAGCAGCTTAGCGGGGGGTCCGCCCCAGCATTTT
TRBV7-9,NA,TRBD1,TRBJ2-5,CASSLGDREFQETQYF,TGTGCCAGCAGCTTAGGGGACAGGGAGTTCCAAGAGACCCAGTACTTC
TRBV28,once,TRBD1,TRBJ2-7,CASSLWRDRANEQYF,TGTGCCAGCAGTTTGTGGAGGGACAGGGCGAACGAGCAGTACTTC
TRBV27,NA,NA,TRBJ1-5,CASSFGRVDQPQHF,TGTGCCAGCAGTTTCGGAAGGGTGGATCAGCCCCAGCATTTT
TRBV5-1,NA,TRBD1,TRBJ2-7,CASSLEQGDYEQYF,TGCGCCAGCAGCTTAGAACAGGGGGACTACGAGCAGTACTTC
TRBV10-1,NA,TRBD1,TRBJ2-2,CASSPGQVNTGELFF,TGCGCCAGCAGCCCGGGACAGGTTAACACCGGGGAGCTGTTTTTT
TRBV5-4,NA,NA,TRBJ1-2,CASRAWGLAGYTF,TGTGCCAGCAGAGCTTGGGGTTTGGCTGGCTACACCTTC
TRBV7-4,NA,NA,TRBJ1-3,CASSLARDGVTENTIYF,TGTGCCAGCAGCTTAGCGAGGGATGGGGTGACTGAAAACACCATATATTTT
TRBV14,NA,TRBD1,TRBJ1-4,CASSQEGTVAATNEKLFF,TGTGCCAGCAGCCAAGAGGGGACAGTGGCTGCAACTAATGAAAAACTGTTTTTT
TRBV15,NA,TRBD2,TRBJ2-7,CATSFRTSGTYEQYF,TGTGCCACCAGCTTTCGGACTAGCGGGACCTACGAGCAGTACTTC
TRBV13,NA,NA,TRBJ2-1,CASSFNNEQFF,TGTGCCAGCAGCTTTAACAATGAGCAGTTCTTC
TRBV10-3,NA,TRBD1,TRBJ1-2,CAISGGQVLNNYGYTF,TGTGCCATCAGTGGGGGACAGGTTTTGAATAACTATGGCTACACCTTC
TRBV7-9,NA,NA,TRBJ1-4,CASSLGSLPEKLFF,TGTGCCAGCAGCCTGGGGTCTCTACCTGAAAAACTGTTTTTT
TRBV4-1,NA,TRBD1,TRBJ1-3,CASSQDPDRDTGNTIYF,TGCGCCAGCAGCCAAGATCCCGACAGGGATACTGGAAACACCATATATTTT
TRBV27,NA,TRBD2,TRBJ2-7,CASRDSGTTYEQYF,TGTGCCAGCAGGGATTCCGGGACTACCTACGAGCAGTACTTC
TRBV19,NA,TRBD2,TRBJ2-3,CASSILRTRQRGTDTQYF,TGTGCCAGTAGTATTCTGCGAACACGACAGCGGGGGACAGATACGCAGTATTTT
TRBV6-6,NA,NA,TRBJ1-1,CASSYPITGNTEAFF,TGTGCCAGCAGTTACCCGATTACAGGGAACACTGAAGCTTTCTTT
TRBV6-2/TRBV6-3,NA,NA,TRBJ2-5,CASSYIQRHEETQYF,TGTGCCAGCAGTTACATACAGCGACATGAAGAGACCCAGTACTTC
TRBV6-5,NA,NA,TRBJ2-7,CASTVSTDYEQYF,TGTGCCAGCACCGTATCGACAGACTACGAGCAGTACTTC
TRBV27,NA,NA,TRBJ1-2,CASSLTANYGYTF,TGTGCCAGCAGTTTGACAGCTAACTATGGCTACACCTTC
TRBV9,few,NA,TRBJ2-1,CASSVGPPHNEQFF,TGTGCCAGCAGCGTAGGACCGCCGCACAATGAGCAGTTCTTC
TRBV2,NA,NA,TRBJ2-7,CASSPDRGREQYF,TGTGCCAGCAGCCCGGACCGGGGGAGGGAGCAGTACTTC
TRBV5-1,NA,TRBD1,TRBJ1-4,CASSWQQGADEKLFF,TGCGCCAGCAGCTGGCAACAGGGGGCAGATGAAAAACTGTTTTTT
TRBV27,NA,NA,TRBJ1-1,CASHLRQNTEAFF,TGTGCCAGCCACCTAAGACAGAACACTGAAGCTTTCTTT
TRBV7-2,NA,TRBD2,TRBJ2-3,CASSLVGGSVIATDTQYF,TGTGCCAGCAGCTTAGTTGGCGGGAGTGTGATTGCCACAGATACGCAGTATTTT
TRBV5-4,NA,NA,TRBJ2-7,CASSLGQSYEQYF,TGTGCCAGCAGCTTGGGCCAATCCTACGAGCAGTACTTC
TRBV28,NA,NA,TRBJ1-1,CASSFRVTEAFF,TGTGCCAGCAGTTTCAGAGTAACTGAAGCTTTCTTT
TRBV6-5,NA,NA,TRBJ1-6,CASSYANPSRNPLHF,TGTGCCAGCAGTTACGCCAACCCTTCTCGGAACCCCCTCCACTTT
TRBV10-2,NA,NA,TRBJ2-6,CASSDGSGANVLTF,TGCGCCAGCAGTGACGGATCTGGGGCCAACGTCCTGACTTTC
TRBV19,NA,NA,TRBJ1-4,CASSPRDGYEKLFF,TGTGCCAGTAGCCCCCGGGACGGATATGAAAAACTGTTTTTT
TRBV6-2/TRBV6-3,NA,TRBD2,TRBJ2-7,CASSFRLAGGSYEQYF,TGTGCCAGCAGTTTTAGACTAGCGGGAGGGTCCTACGAGCAGTACTTC
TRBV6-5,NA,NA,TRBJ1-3,CASSSQGSTIYF,TGTGCCAGCAGTTCTCAGGGGTCCACCATATATTTT
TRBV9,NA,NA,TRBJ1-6,CASSVEEAPVRLHF,TGTGCCAGCAGCGTAGAGGAGGCCCCAGTACGCCTCCACTTT
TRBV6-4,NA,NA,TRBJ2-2,CASSDPEAGRTGELFF,TGTGCCAGCAGTGACCCGGAGGCAGGGCGAACCGGGGAGCTGTTTTTT
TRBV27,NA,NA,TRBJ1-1,CASSPIGALKDTEAFF,TGTGCCAGCAGTCCCATCGGAGCGTTAAAGGACACTGAAGCTTTCTTT
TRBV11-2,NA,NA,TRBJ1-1,CASLPRGGGTEAFF,TGTGCCAGCCTGCCCCGGGGTGGGGGCACTGAAGCTTTCTTT
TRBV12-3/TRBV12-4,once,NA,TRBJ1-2,CASSFPGWNGYTF,TGTGCCAGCAGTTTTCCGGGATGGAATGGCTACACCTTC
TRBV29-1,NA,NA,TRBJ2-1,CSVELGYNEQFF,TGCAGCGTTGAATTGGGCTACAATGAGCAGTTCTTC
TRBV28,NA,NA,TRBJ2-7,CASSLLREREQYF,TGTGCCAGCAGTTTACTTCGGGAGCGGGAGCAGTACTTC
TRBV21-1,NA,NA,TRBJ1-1,CASSPGPNTEAFF,TGTGCCAGCAGCCCCGGACCAAACACTGAAGCTTTCTTT
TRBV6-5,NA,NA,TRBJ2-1,CASSYSITNPEQFF,TGTGCCAGCAGTTACTCGATAACGAATCCTGAGCAGTTCTTC
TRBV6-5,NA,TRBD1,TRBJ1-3,CATTGGSENTIYF,TGTGCCACCACAGGGGGTTCAGAAAACACCATATATTTT
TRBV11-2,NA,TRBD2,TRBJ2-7,CASSLDPLAGASYEQYF,TGTGCCAGCAGCTTAGACCCATTAGCGGGAGCGAGTTACGAGCAGTACTTC
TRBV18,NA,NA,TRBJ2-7,CASSPPGIYEQYF,TGTGCCAGCTCACCACCTGGGATCTACGAGCAGTACTTC